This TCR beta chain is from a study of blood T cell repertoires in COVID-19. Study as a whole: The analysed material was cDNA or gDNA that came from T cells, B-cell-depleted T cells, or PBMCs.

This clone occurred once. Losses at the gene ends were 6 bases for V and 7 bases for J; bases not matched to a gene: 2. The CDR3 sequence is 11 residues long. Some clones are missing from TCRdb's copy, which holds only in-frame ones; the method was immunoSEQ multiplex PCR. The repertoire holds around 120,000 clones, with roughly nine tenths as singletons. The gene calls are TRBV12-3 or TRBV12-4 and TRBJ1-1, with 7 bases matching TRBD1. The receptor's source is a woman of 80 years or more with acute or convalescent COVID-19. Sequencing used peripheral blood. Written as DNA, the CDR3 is TGTGCCAGCAGCCAGGGGGGTGAAGCTTTCTTT. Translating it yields CASSQGGEAFF.